The rows below give T cell receptor beta chains drawn from one sample of a study of cytomegalovirus exposure and HLA in healthy donors. Clones were read by immunoSEQ multiplex PCR, and TCRdb kept only the in-frame ones, dropping some. The table has over 150,000 clones, 80% seen once. The sequenced material came from PBMCs. These receptors were collected from a man aged 30 to 45 in good health and CMV-seropositive. CDR3s include the opening cysteine and the closing phenylalanine or tryptophan. Each record gives: D gene, J gene, clone size, V gene, CDR3 DNA, CDR3 protein. A D gene is named only where the DNA matches it firmly. Not every row has a clone size; where given, it reads once, few, many or a size class.

d_call: .
j_call: TRBJ2-1
clone_size: .
v_call: TRBV4-3
cdr3_nt: TGCGCCAGCAGCCCGGCTGTCGGAACAGGGTTCAATGAGCAGTTCTTC
cdr3_aa: CASSPAVGTGFNEQFF

d_call: TRBD2
j_call: TRBJ2-3
clone_size: .
v_call: TRBV7-9
cdr3_nt: TGTGCCAGCAGCCGTTGGCTAGCGGAGATCACAGATACGCAGTATTTT
cdr3_aa: CASSRWLAEITDTQYF

d_call: .
j_call: TRBJ2-5
clone_size: .
v_call: TRBV23-1
cdr3_nt: TGCGCCAGCAGTCAATCGGGGGGTCGGGAGACCCAGTACTTC
cdr3_aa: CASSQSGGRETQYF

d_call: TRBD1
j_call: TRBJ1-4
clone_size: .
v_call: TRBV11-3
cdr3_nt: TGTGCCAGCAGCTTGCGACAGGGGGCGTTCGGTGAAAAACTGTTTTTT
cdr3_aa: CASSLRQGAFGEKLFF

d_call: .
j_call: TRBJ1-6
clone_size: .
v_call: TRBV7-2
cdr3_nt: TGTGGCGTCGGTAGTCGATCACCCCTCCACTTT
cdr3_aa: CGVGSRSPLHF

d_call: TRBD2
j_call: TRBJ2-7
clone_size: .
v_call: TRBV4-3
cdr3_nt: TGCGCCAGCAGCCAAGATTCCCAGCGGGGCTTCCCCTACGAGCAGTACTTC
cdr3_aa: CASSQDSQRGFPYEQYF

d_call: TRBD1
j_call: TRBJ2-7
clone_size: .
v_call: TRBV10-1
cdr3_nt: TGCGCCAGCAGTAGGACAGGGGTTTACTACGAGCAGTACTTC
cdr3_aa: CASSRTGVYYEQYF

d_call: TRBD1
j_call: TRBJ2-1
clone_size: .
v_call: TRBV7-9
cdr3_nt: TGTGCCAGCAGCGCCACAGGGGATACGTACAATGAGCAGTTCTTC
cdr3_aa: CASSATGDTYNEQFF

d_call: TRBD1
j_call: TRBJ2-7
clone_size: once
v_call: TRBV6-5
cdr3_nt: TGTGCCAGCAGCCCAAGGGACAGGTGCTACGAGCAGTACTTC
cdr3_aa: CASSPRDRCYEQYF

d_call: TRBD2
j_call: TRBJ2-2
clone_size: .
v_call: TRBV11-2
cdr3_nt: TGTGCCAGCAGCCCCTGGGCGGGAGGAATCGGGGAGCTGTTTTTT
cdr3_aa: CASSPWAGGIGELFF

d_call: TRBD2
j_call: TRBJ2-3
clone_size: few
v_call: TRBV5-1
cdr3_nt: TGCGCCAGCAGCCTTGGACTAGCAGCTCGCACAGATACGCAGTATTTT
cdr3_aa: CASSLGLAARTDTQYF